The 31 T cell receptor beta chains given below trace back to one sample, sequenced in a study of regulatory T cells in long-lasting Graves disease. The time point is: newly diagnosed GD, antithyroid drugs for less than 3 months. TCR sequences were obtained from RNA taken from PBMCs. Building of the TCR beta libraries involved iRepertoire HTBI primers and Arm-PCR of CDR3 regions. TCRdb ran MiXCR on the multiplex PCR reads and lists one entry per CDR3 protein. The table has 250,000 to 400,000 distinct CDR3 sequences, 15% to 20% seen once. The material was peripheral blood mononuclear cells (PBMCs), obtained at new diagnosis, from a patient treated with antithyroid drugs. The receptors were gathered from a female donor with Graves disease.

This clonotype has a handful of counts. Germline and junction disagree at one end, which may indicate a read error. This sequence joins TRBV6-1 and TRBJ2-4; D gene uncertain. The length of the CDR3 is 12 residues. Germline V gene data show CDR1 as MNHNS and CDR2 as SASEGT. DNA of the CDR3: TGTGCCGGCAGTACTGGAAAAAACATTCAGTACTTC. Protein sequence: CAGSTGKNIQYF.

The rearrangement uses TRBV19 and TRBJ1-4; D not resolved. Trimming took 2 bases from V and 7 from J, leaving 5 bases between them. The CDR3 spans 12 residues. The V gene's germline CDR1 is LNHDA and CDR2 SQIVND (reference sequence). The CDR3 bases are TGTGCCAGTAGTATATACAGTGAAAAACTGTTTTTT. It specifies CASSIYSEKLFF.

This clonotype was observed at least ten times. The chain has TRBV6-2 or TRBV6-3 and TRBJ2-1, with 11 bases matching TRBD2. Per germline, CDR1 MNHEY and CDR2 SVGEGT. The ends lost 0 bases at V and 3 bases at J; junction bases unmatched: 1. The CDR3 is made up of 16 amino acids. The CDR3 spells CASSYSGTSGYNEQFF. CDR3 sequence (DNA): TGTGCCAGCAGTTACTCGGGGACTAGCGGCTACAATGAGCAGTTCTTC.

This clonotype was seen at least ten times. This sequence joins TRBV2 and TRBJ1-1; tentative D call: TRBD1 (5 bases). Germline values: CDR1 SNHLY, CDR2 FYNNEI. This CDR3 spans 16 amino acids. The V end lost 1 base, the J end lost 2 bases, and 14 bases lay between the germline ends. The CDR3 nucleotides read TGTGCCAGCAGTGAAGGGTCGGGGCTTTTAAACACTGAAGCTTTCTTT. Translation: CASSEGSGLLNTEAFF.

This clonotype was seen repeatedly, ten times or more. CDR3 residues: CAWRLTGAAYTEAFF. The CDR3 bases are TGTGCCTGGAGGCTGACAGGGGCCGCCTACACTGAAGCTTTCTTT. The chain combines TRBV30 with TRBJ1-1; TRBD1 aligns across 8 bases. The CDR3 contains 15 residues. Trimming took 3 bases from V and 3 from J; bases not matched to a gene: 9. Looked up from germline, CDR1 is GTSNPN and CDR2 is SVGIG (reference sequence).

Only a few counts were recorded for this clonotype. The rearrangement uses TRBV27 and TRBJ2-3; D unresolved. Trimming took off 2 bases at V and 6 bases at J, with 12 bases between the two ends. From germline, CDR1 is MNHEY and CDR2 SMNVEV (reference sequence). There are 14 residues in the CDR3. CDR3 DNA: TGTGCCAGCAGTTTAGGTGTTCGAGCCGATACGCAGTATTTT. Its protein is CASSLGVRADTQYF.

This clonotype came up many times. The V and J genes are TRBV6-1 and TRBJ2-7, with 8 positions matching TRBD2. The junction had 8 bases not matched to a gene; V was cut back by 6 bases and J by 4 bases. Germline V gene sequence: CDR1 MNHNS, CDR2 SASEGT. The CDR3 has 14 amino acids. This CDR3 is CASRIAGTNYEQYF. DNA of the CDR3: TGTGCCAGCAGAATAGCGGGAACGAATTACGAGCAGTACTTC.

This clonotype was counted many times. The gene calls are TRBV30 and TRBJ1-2, with TRBD1 matching over 8 bases. The V segment lost 0 bases and the J segment 7 bases; nucleotides outside the gene matches: 4. CDR1 and CDR2 from the germline V gene are GTSNPN and SVGIG (reference sequence). The CDR3 extends over 13 amino acids. Here the CDR3 reads CAWSVGQGGGYTF. The CDR3 DNA follows: TGTGCCTGGAGTGTCGGACAGGGAGGTGGCTACACCTTC.

This clonotype was recorded a few times. CDR3 nucleotide sequence: TGTGCCAGCAGTTCTTCAGGGTGGCAGCCCCAGCATTTT. This gives the protein CASSSSGWQPQHF. V usage is TRBV6-5 and J usage is TRBJ1-5, with D maybe TRBD1 (5 bases). Germline V gene lookup returns CDR1 MNHEY and CDR2 SVGAGI. The CDR3 has 13 residues. Trimming removed 4 bases at V and 7 bases at J, with 11 bases between.

This clonotype was observed a few times. The chain uses TRBV19 and TRBJ2-7, with 8 nucleotides matching TRBD1. Trimming removed 1 base from V and 3 bases from J; junction bases left unmatched: 2. The CDR3 length is 14 residues. In germline, CDR1 is LNHDA, CDR2 SQIVND (reference sequence). The DNA of the CDR3 is TGTGCCAGTAGTATAGCGGGACAGGACTACGAGCAGTACTTC. Residues: CASSIAGQDYEQYF.

Of note for this clonotype: Possible read error: a much larger clone is one base away. This chain uses TRBV7-2 with TRBJ1-1, with no clear D. Trimming cost V 6 bases and J 0 bases, with 11 bases left between them. The CDR3 runs to 14 residues. CDR1 is SGHTA, CDR2 FQGNSA, per germline. The CDR3 DNA follows: TGTGCCAGCAGACCGGGGAGGGTGAACACTGAAGCTTTCTTT. Encoded protein: CASRPGRVNTEAFF.

For this clonotype: A much more abundant neighbour one base away suggests this may be a read error. V usage is TRBV20-1 and J usage is TRBJ2-6; perhaps D is TRBD1 or TRBD2 (5 bases each). From germline, CDR1 is DFQATT and CDR2 SNEGSKA (reference sequence). The CDR3 contains 13 residues. The DNA of the CDR3 is TGCAGTGCTCCGGACTCTGGGGCCAACGTCCCGACTTTC. Translated: CSAPDSGANVPTF.

This clonotype was counted between two and nine times. The chain has TRBV24-1 and TRBJ1-2; D gene unclear. The CDR3 is 13 residues long. Germline V gene data show CDR1 as KGHDR and CDR2 as SFDVKD. The germline V and J ends were trimmed by 3 bases and 4 bases, with 8 bases remaining between them. The CDR3 protein is CATSDRYTYGYTF. The CDR3 DNA reads TGTGCCACCAGTGATCGTTACACCTATGGCTACACCTTC.

The table lists this clonotype with many counts. The chain uses TRBV6-2 or TRBV6-3 and TRBJ2-3; the D is unclear. Trimming stripped 3 bases from V and 10 bases from J, with 8 bases between. Germline lookup yields CDR1 MNHEY and CDR2 SVGEGT. CDR3 length: 11 amino acids. The CDR3 sequence: CASSYGEPQYF. The CDR3 DNA sequence: TGTGCCAGCAGTTATGGGGAACCGCAGTATTTT.

This clonotype showed up many times. The chain links TRBV30 to TRBJ1-6; 7 positions agree with TRBD1. Looked up from germline, CDR1 is GTSNPN and CDR2 is SVGIG (reference sequence). Trimming took 4 bases from V and 9 from J; bases not matched to a gene: 15. The CDR3 loop spans 16 amino acids. The CDR3 DNA reads as TGTGCCTGGACCCTCTCCTCAGGGGGGAAGGGTTCACCCCTCCACTTT. Encoded protein: CAWTLSSGGKGSPLHF.

This clonotype has at least ten counts. This sequence joins TRBV20-1 and TRBJ2-7; 12 bases are a match to TRBD2. Germline loops: CDR1 DFQATT, CDR2 SNEGSKA (reference sequence). After removal of 1 base from V and 5 bases from J, the junction contained 3 bases not matched to a gene. There are 14 residues in the CDR3. The CDR3, as DNA: TGCAGTGCTAGAGGGACTAGCGGGATCGACGAGCAGTACTTC. Protein sequence: CSARGTSGIDEQYF.

The table lists this clonotype with many counts. CDR3: CARRPQGVGNTIYF. CDR3 bases: TGTGCTAGACGCCCCCAGGGGGTCGGAAACACCATATATTTT. The rearrangement links TRBV12-5 to TRBJ1-3, with 7 bases fitting TRBD1. Germline V lookup: CDR1 LGHNT, CDR2 FRNRAP. V lost 9 bases to trimming and J lost 4 bases; unmatched junction nucleotides: 9. The CDR3 has 14 amino acids.

V is TRBV7-9 and J is TRBJ2-7; 10 nucleotides line up with TRBD2. Germline V gene data show CDR1 as SEHNR and CDR2 as FQNEAQ (reference sequence). V trimming: 4 bases; J trimming: 0 bases; junction bases outside the gene matches: 3. CDR3 length equals 15 residues. The CDR3 protein is CASSYGLADSYEQYF. In DNA form, the CDR3 reads TGTGCCAGCAGCTACGGACTAGCGGACTCCTACGAGCAGTACTTC.

This clonotype was seen at least ten times. One junction end disagrees with the germline gene, perhaps due to a read error. J is TRBJ2-7 and V is TRBV9; 10 bases fit TRBD2. The CDR3 sequence is 15 residues long. CDR1 SGDLS and CDR2 YYNGEE come from the germline V gene. CDR3 nucleotides: TGTGCCAGCAGCGTAGGACTAGCGGGCATCTACGAACAGTACTTC. Residues: CASSVGLAGIYEQYF.

The gene calls are TRBV3-1 and TRBJ2-3; D is undetermined. The germline gives CDR1 LGHDT, CDR2 YNNKEL (reference sequence). The CDR3 totals 17 residues. Deletions cut 0 bases from V and 2 bases from J, with 15 bases between. CDR3 loop: CASSQDLAGVNTDTQYF. As DNA, the CDR3 is TGTGCCAGCAGCCAAGATTTGGCCGGAGTAAACACAGATACGCAGTATTTT.

This clonotype was counted ten times or more. The rearrangement links TRBV3-1 to TRBJ2-5; D uncertain. The CDR3 is 12 amino acids. Germline CDR1 reads LGHDT; CDR2 reads YNNKEL (reference sequence). V lost 3 bases to trimming and J lost 3 bases, with 5 bases between them. The CDR3 DNA is TGTGCCAGCAGCCACCGGGAAGAGACCCAGTACTTC. Residues: CASSHREETQYF.

A few counts support this clonotype. The V gene is TRBV5-6, the J gene TRBJ1-2, with D unresolved. The CDR3 has 17 residues. The V and J ends lost 2 bases and 3 bases respectively, with 20 bases between them. Germline values: CDR1 SGHDT, CDR2 YYEEEE. CDR3 DNA: TGTGCCAGCAGCTTCCGGTCGGATCAACTTGGGTACTATGGCTACACCTTC. This encodes CASSFRSDQLGYYGYTF.

This clonotype has at least ten counts. The CDR3 region has the DNA TGTGCCGCAGGGGACGGGGAGCTGTTTTTT. It specifies CAAGDGELFF. J is TRBJ2-2 and V is TRBV27; D possibly corresponds to TRBD1 (6 bases). The V gene's germline CDR1 is MNHEY and CDR2 SMNVEV (reference sequence). CDR3 length: 10 amino acids. V was cut by 11 bases and J by 7 bases, with 8 bases left in between.

The chain uses TRBV7-9 and TRBJ1-2; possibly TRBD1 for D (5 bases). Germline CDR1 SEHNR, CDR2 FQNEAQ (reference sequence). V was cut by 0 bases and J by 4 bases, with 9 bases left in between. The length of the CDR3 is 14 residues. The CDR3 region has the DNA TGTGCCAGCAGCTTAGCAGGGGATACCTATGGCTACACCTTC. Translated, it gives CASSLAGDTYGYTF.

Concerning this clonotype itself: It is likely a read error: a sequence one base away is far more abundant. V is TRBV27 and J is TRBJ2-1; no clear D gene. The germline V gene encodes CDR1 MNHEY and CDR2 SMNVEV (reference sequence). This CDR3 is 14 amino acids long. V gave up 0 bases and J gave up 10 bases, with 13 bases separating them. CDR3 DNA sequence: TGTGCCAGCAGTTTATCGACTCAAAGCTACGAGCAGTTCTTC. This sequence encodes CASSLSTQSYEQFF.

This clonotype was seen repeatedly, ten times or more. The chain recombines TRBV3-1 with TRBJ1-1, with D maybe TRBD1 (5 bases). V gave up 1 base and J gave up 0 bases, with 15 bases separating them. Germline V CDR1 and CDR2: LGHDT, YNNKEL (reference sequence). This CDR3 has 17 amino acids. The CDR3, as DNA: TGTGCCAGCAGCCAAGCATTGGGGGGACGGATGAACACTGAAGCTTTCTTT. As protein: CASSQALGGRMNTEAFF.

DNA for the CDR3: TGTGCCAGCTGGACAGGGGACTTACCCCTCCACTTT. Translation gives CASWTGDLPLHF. The chain carries TRBV6-1 and TRBJ1-6; 9 bases fit TRBD1. CDR1 and CDR2 from the germline V gene are MNHNS and SASEGT. This CDR3 comprises 12 residues. V lost 8 bases, J lost 12 bases, and 5 bases stayed unmatched.

At least ten counts were recorded for this clonotype. V is TRBV19 and J is TRBJ2-5; D is uncertain. The V gene lost 2 bases and the J gene lost 2 bases, with 12 bases spanning the gap. Germline V gives CDR1 LNHDA, CDR2 SQIVND (reference sequence). The CDR3 extends over 15 amino acids. The DNA of the CDR3 is TGTGCCAGTAGTATAAGTACAGCATCACAAGAGACCCAGTACTTC. This translates into CASSISTASQETQYF.

The chain has TRBV20-1 and TRBJ2-1, with TRBD2 matching 11 bases. The CDR3 runs 14 residues. J gave up 7 bases and V 4 bases, and 6 bases lay outside the gene matches. Germline V gene sequence: CDR1 DFQATT, CDR2 SNEGSKA (reference sequence). The CDR3 DNA follows: TGCAGTGCTATACTAGCGGGAGTTTCGAATGAGCAGTTCTTC. Protein sequence: CSAILAGVSNEQFF.

This clonotype was counted only a few times. The chain joins TRBV6-1 to TRBJ2-7, with D perhaps assigned TRBD1 or TRBD2 (5 bases each). V lost 2 bases to trimming and J lost 3 bases, with 14 bases between them. CDR1 and CDR2 (germline): MNHNS, SASEGT. The CDR3 has 15 amino acids. DNA for the CDR3: TGTGCCAGCAGTGAAAGTTGGGGGTCCGGCTACGAGCAGTACTTC. Translated: CASSESWGSGYEQYF.

This clonotype was recorded many times. The J gene is TRBJ2-5, the V gene TRBV24-1; 10 bases agree with TRBD2. The CDR3 is 14 residues long. J gave up 4 bases and V 9 bases, and 7 bases lay outside the gene matches. The germline gives CDR1 KGHDR, CDR2 SFDVKD. This CDR3 reads CATGVAGGLETQYF. The CDR3 region has the DNA TGTGCCACCGGGGTAGCGGGAGGTCTAGAGACCCAGTACTTC.